This T cell receptor (beta chain) was identified in a study of blood T cell repertoires in COVID-19. At the level of the study: Samples of COVID-19 (acute and convalescent) were obtained from the United States, Italy and Spain. PBMCs, B-cell-depleted T cells, or T cells were the source of the cDNA or gDNA that made up the material.

Original methodology: Estimation of nucleated cell counts was performed using reference gene primer amplification. Some clones are missing from TCRdb's copy, which holds only in-frame ones; the method was immunoSEQ multiplex PCR. V and J calls and clone size are as listed in that table; D and trimming were resolved from the DNA. Of about 160,000 clones in the sample, under 95% were seen once. The CDR3 runs to 13 residues. V trimming: 7 bases; J trimming: 9 bases; junction bases outside the gene matches: 9. The clonotype comes from a man younger than 30 with acute or convalescent COVID-19. J is TRBJ2-1 and V is TRBV12-3 or TRBV12-4; 7 bases fit TRBD1. Sequencing was carried out using peripheral blood. CDR3 sequence reads: CASTLPRGIEQFF. The CDR3 DNA is TGTGCCAGCACCCTCCCCAGGGGGATTGAGCAGTTCTTC.